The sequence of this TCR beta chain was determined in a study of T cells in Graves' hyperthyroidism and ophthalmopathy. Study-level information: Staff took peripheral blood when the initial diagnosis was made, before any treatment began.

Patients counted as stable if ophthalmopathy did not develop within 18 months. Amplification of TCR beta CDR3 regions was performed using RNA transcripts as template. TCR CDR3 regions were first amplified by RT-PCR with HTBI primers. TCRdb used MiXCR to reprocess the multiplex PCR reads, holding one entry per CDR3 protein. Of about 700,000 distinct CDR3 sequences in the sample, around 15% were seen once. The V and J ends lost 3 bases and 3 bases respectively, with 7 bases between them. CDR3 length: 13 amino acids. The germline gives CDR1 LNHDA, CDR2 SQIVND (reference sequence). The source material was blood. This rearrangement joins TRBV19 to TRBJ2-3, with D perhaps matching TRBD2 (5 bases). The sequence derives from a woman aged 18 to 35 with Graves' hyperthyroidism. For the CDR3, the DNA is TGTGCCAGTAGTATCGGACTTACAGATACGCAGTATTTT. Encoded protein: CASSIGLTDTQYF.